This TCR beta chain was recovered during a study of cytomegalovirus exposure and HLA in healthy donors. Study observations and caveats: Other equally common chains were less clonally expanded than HLA-associated TCR beta chains, a later analysis showed.

A multiplex PCR was run with 60 Vbeta primers and 13 Jbeta primers. Produced via immunoSEQ multiplex PCR; TCRdb's table is partial and in-frame only. The sample includes approximately 110,000 clones, around 83% seen only once; the top ten take 22%. As to this clone: Its antigen is undetermined.

The germline CDR1 and CDR2 sequences are SGHRS and YFSETQ. Trimming removed 0 bases from V and 6 bases from J; junction bases left unmatched: 0. The CDR3 contains 13 residues. This TCR derives from a young man in good health and CMV-seropositive. The rearrangement links TRBV5-1 to TRBJ2-3, with 8 bases identical to TRBD2. Sequences were obtained from PBMCs. CDR3 region: CASSLGLADTQYF. CDR3 bases: TGCGCCAGCAGCTTGGGACTAGCGGATACGCAGTATTTT.